This T cell receptor beta chain was obtained from a study of blood T cell repertoires in COVID-19. As for the study in general: Spain, Italy and the United States supplied samples that represented acute and convalescent COVID-19. Sources were T cells, B-cell-depleted T cells, or PBMCs; the material itself was cDNA or gDNA.

Data came from immunoSEQ multiplex PCR; TCRdb stores just in-frame clones and leaves some out. The sample gives 250,000 to 300,000 clones, roughly 90% of which show up once; roughly 10% is in the top ten. This CDR3 comprises 14 residues. Trimming stripped 3 bases from V and 2 bases from J, with 10 bases between. Germline CDR1 reads ENHRY; CDR2 reads SYGVKD. This chain connects TRBV10-3 to TRBJ2-5; TRBD2 might be the D (6 bases). The source material was peripheral blood. The sequence was obtained from a woman aged 30 to 39 with COVID-19, enrolled during active disease. CDR3 region: CAISEGGVQETQYF. The CDR3 coding sequence is TGTGCCATCAGTGAAGGAGGGGTTCAAGAGACCCAGTACTTC.